This T cell receptor beta chain came from a study of cytomegalovirus exposure and HLA in healthy donors. Study as a whole: An earlier analysis identified more than 90 million unique TCR beta sequences in about 180 million T cells. Among the approximately 370 donors who were genotyped, 81% fell in the genetic ancestry cluster that is associated with self-reported Caucasian donors.

CDR1 and CDR2 (germline): MNHEY, SMNVEV (reference sequence). The CDR3 extends over 13 amino acids. The ends were cut back, 3 bases at V and 6 bases at J, with 8 bases in the middle. Note on this clone: Its specificity is not known. This sample includes further DNA sequences coding for the same CDR3.

The PCR made use of 60 Vbeta and 13 Jbeta primers. TCRdb's copy holds only in-frame clones and misses some; the assay was immunoSEQ multiplex PCR. Of 90,000 to 130,000 clones listed, around 83% were seen once; the top ten hold around a fifth. Study-wide results and caveats: Analysis was carried out at a later point, and it linked a missense DCLRE1C variant to TCR beta V- and J-gene trimming. Presence/absence results assume similar sequencing depth per donor, which may not hold.

This rearrangement joins TRBV27 to TRBJ2-2; D uncertain. This receptor was taken from a man between 25 and 39 years old in good health and CMV-seropositive. Material for sequencing was PBMCs. CDR3 in amino acids: CASSFTSAGELFF. The CDR3 DNA reads as TGTGCCAGCAGTTTTACCAGCGCCGGGGAGCTGTTTTTT.